This T cell receptor (beta chain) was recovered during a study of T cell repertoires in cytomegalovirus infection. Study context: Both CMV infection and a matching HLA type were indicated by public TCR beta signatures. Study-wide results and caveats: In two of eight donors, the top clonotype was HLA-C-restricted CMV-specific.

Unmatched junction bases numbered 15, after V lost 5 bases and J lost 8 bases. CDR1 is SGHDN, CDR2 FVKESK, per germline. The CDR3 sequence is 17 residues long. For this clonotype: Its antigen is currently unknown.

MiXCR, run by TCRdb on the reads, gives a single entry per CDR3 protein. The sample yields 500,000 to 600,000 distinct CDR3 sequences, approximately 15% seen once. Specimen: CD8+ T cells from PBMCs. This sequence was found in a human donor in good health (CMV status not recorded). Some clones in this sample may be carry-over from other donors' samples. V is TRBV14 and J is TRBJ2-1, with TRBD2 identical over 10 bases. In nucleotides, the CDR3 is TGTGCCAGCAGCTATCGAATTGGGACTAGCGCTTTGGATGAGCAGTTCTTC. Its translation is CASSYRIGTSALDEQFF.